The rows below give T cell receptor beta chains drawn from one sample of a study of shared clonotypes between healthy human individuals. The data were produced by immunoSEQ multiplex PCR, yet TCRdb's version contains in-frame clones alone and is incomplete. Among around 1.5 million clones, 95% to 99% were seen once, and the ten largest hold about 0.42%. The sequencing input was naive CD4+ T cells sorted from blood. Receptor source: a man aged 25 to 40 in good health. CDR3s include the opening cysteine and the closing phenylalanine or tryptophan. D genes are given only for firm matches. Size is omitted from some rows. Given values are once, few, many or a class for expanded clones.

J gene,CDR3 length,D gene,V gene,clone size,CDR3 DNA,CDR3 protein
TRBJ1-5,16,-,TRBV27,-,TGTGCCAGCAGTCCCGGTCCCGGGGAAAGCAATCAGCCCCAGCATTTT,CASSPGPGESNQPQHF
TRBJ2-5,14,TRBD1,TRBV5-4,few,TGTGCCAGCAGCCTAGGACAGGGTCGAGAGACCCAGTACTTC,CASSLGQGRETQYF
TRBJ1-2,17,-,TRBV19,-,TGTGCCAGTAGTATCGGAGGGGATGAGTTCCCTAACTATGGCTACACCTTC,CASSIGGDEFPNYGYTF
TRBJ2-6,18,-,TRBV7-9,-,TGTGCCAGCAGCTTAAGGTTGGGAACAGGGTCAGGGGCCAACGTCCTGACTTTC,CASSLRLGTGSGANVLTF
TRBJ2-3,12,-,TRBV19,-,TGTGCCAGCAGCGACGGGACAGATACGCAGTATTTT,CASSDGTDTQYF
TRBJ2-7,15,-,TRBV29-1,-,TGCAGCGTTGACACCCCTGAGGGGAGCTCCTACGAGCAGTACTTC,CSVDTPEGSSYEQYF
TRBJ2-5,12,-,TRBV10-2,-,TGCGCCAGCACCAACAGGGTTGAGACCCAGTACTTC,CASTNRVETQYF
TRBJ1-4,16,-,TRBV4-1,-,TGCGCCAGCAGCCAAGGGTTAACAGCCGTAGGTGAAAAACTGTTTTTT,CASSQGLTAVGEKLFF
TRBJ2-7,17,-,TRBV7-8,-,TGTGCCAGCAGCTTAGACTCCACTGCAATGGGGATTTGGGAGCAGTACTTC,CASSLDSTAMGIWEQYF
TRBJ2-5,14,TRBD2,TRBV19,-,TGTGCCAGTAGTACCATAGCGGGAGAAGGGACCCAGTACTTC,CASSTIAGEGTQYF
TRBJ1-1,13,TRBD1,TRBV19,-,TGTGCCAGTAACCCGGGACAGCTCACTGAAGCTTTCTTT,CASNPGQLTEAFF